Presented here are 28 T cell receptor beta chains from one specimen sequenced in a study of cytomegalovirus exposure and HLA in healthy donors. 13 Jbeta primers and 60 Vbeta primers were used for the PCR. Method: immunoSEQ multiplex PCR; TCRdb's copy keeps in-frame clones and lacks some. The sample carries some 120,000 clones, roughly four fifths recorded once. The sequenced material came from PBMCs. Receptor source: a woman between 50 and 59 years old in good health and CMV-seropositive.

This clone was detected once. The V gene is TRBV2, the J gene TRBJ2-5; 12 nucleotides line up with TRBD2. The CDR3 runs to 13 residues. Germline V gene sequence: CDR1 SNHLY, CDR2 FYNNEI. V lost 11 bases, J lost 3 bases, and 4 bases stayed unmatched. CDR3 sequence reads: CACRTSGEETQYF. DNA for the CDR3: TGTGCCTGCCGGACTAGCGGGGAAGAGACCCAGTACTTC.

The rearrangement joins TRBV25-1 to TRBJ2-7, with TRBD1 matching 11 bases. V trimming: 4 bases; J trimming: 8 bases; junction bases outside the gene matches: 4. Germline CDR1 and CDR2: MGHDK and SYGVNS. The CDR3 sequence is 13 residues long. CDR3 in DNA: TGTGCCAGCAGTGGGACAGGGGGCAGCAAGCAGTACTTC. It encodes CASSGTGGSKQYF.

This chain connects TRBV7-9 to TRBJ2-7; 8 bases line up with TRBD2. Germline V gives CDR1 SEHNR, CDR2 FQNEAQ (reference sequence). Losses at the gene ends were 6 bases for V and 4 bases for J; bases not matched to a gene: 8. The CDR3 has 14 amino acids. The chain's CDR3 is CASRSGGRGYEQYF. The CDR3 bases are TGTGCCAGCAGGTCGGGGGGGCGCGGGTACGAGCAGTACTTC.

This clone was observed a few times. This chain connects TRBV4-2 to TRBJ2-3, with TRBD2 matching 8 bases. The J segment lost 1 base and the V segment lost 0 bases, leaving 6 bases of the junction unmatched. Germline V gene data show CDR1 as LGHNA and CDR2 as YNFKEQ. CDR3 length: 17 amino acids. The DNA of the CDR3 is TGTGCCAGCAGCCAAGATCCACCGGGGGGGGGCACAGATACGCAGTATTTT. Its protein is CASSQDPPGGGTDTQYF.

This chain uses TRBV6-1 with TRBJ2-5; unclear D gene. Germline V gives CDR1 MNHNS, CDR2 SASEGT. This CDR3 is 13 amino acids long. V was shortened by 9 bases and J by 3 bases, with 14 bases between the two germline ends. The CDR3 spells CASAPRIEETQYF. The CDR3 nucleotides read TGTGCCAGTGCGCCCCGAATCGAAGAGACCCAGTACTTC.

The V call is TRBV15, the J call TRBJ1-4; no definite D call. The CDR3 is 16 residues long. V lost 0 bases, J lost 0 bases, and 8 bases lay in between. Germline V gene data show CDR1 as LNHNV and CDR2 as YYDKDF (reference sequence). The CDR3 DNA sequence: TGTGCCACCAGCAGAGATTATTTTGCAACTAATGAAAAACTGTTTTTT. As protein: CATSRDYFATNEKLFF. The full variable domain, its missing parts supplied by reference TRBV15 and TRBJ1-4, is DAMVIQNPRYQVTQFGKPVTLSCSQTLNHNVMYWYQQKSSQAPKLLFHYYDKDFNNEADTPDNFQSRRPNTSFCFLDIRSPGLGDTAMYLCATSRDYFATNEKLFFGSGTQLSVL.

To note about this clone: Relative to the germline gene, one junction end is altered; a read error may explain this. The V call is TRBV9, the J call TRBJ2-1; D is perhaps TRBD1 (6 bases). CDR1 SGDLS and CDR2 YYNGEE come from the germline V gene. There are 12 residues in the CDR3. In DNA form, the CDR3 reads TGTGCCAGCAGCGCACCTAACAGGGATAAACTCTTC. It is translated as CASSAPNRDKLF.

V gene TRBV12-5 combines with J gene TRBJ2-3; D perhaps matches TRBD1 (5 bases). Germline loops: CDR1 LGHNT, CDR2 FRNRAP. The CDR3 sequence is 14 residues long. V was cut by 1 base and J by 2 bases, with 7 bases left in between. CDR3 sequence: CASGLGQPTDTQYF. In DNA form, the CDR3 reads TGTGCTAGTGGTTTGGGACAGCCCACAGATACGCAGTATTTT.

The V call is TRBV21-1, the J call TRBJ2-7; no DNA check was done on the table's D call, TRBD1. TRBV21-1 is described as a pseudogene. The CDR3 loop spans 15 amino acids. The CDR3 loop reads CASSKGGTGVHEQYF. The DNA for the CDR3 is TGTGCCAGCAGCAAAGGGGGGACAGGAGTCCACGAGCAGTACTTC.

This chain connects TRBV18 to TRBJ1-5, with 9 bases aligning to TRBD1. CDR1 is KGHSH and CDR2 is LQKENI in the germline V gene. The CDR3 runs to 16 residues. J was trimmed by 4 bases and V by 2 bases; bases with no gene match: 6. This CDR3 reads CASSPFGTGSNQPQHF. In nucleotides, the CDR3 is TGTGCCAGCTCACCATTCGGGACAGGGTCAAATCAGCCCCAGCATTTT.

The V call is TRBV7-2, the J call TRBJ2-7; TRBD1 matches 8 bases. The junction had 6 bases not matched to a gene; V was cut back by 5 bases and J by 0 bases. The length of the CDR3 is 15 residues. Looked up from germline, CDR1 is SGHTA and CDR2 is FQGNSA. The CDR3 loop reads CASSQRDRLSYEQYF. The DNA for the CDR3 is TGTGCCAGCAGCCAAAGGGACAGGCTCTCCTACGAGCAGTACTTC.

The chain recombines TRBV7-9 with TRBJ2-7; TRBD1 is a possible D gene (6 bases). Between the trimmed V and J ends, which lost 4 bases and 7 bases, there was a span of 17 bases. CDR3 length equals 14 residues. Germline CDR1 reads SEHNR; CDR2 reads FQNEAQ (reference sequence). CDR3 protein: CASSSPGTPREQYF. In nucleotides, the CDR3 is TGTGCCAGCAGCTCCCCCGGGACACCGAGAGAGCAGTACTTC.

The CDR3 DNA reads TGTGCCAGTACTCAGACAGGGCTCGACGAGCAGTACTTC. This codes for CASTQTGLDEQYF. J is TRBJ2-7 and V is TRBV19; 7 nucleotides align to TRBD1. Trimming removed 7 bases from V and 5 bases from J; junction bases left unmatched: 8. Germline CDR1 and CDR2: LNHDA and SQIVND (reference sequence). The CDR3 loop spans 13 amino acids.

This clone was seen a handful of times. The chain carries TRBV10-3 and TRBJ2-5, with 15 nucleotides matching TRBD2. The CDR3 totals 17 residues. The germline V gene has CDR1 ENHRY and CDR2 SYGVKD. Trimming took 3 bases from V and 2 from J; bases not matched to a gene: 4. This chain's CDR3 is CAISEPGLAGGQETQYF. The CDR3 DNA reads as TGTGCCATCAGTGAACCGGGACTAGCGGGGGGACAAGAGACCCAGTACTTC.

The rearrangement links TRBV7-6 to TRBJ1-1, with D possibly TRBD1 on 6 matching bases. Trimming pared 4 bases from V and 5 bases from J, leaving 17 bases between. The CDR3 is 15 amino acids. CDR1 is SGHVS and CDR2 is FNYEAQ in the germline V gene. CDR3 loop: CASSSEGGIGTEAFF. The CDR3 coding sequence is TGTGCCAGCAGCTCCGAGGGGGGGATTGGGACTGAAGCTTTCTTT.

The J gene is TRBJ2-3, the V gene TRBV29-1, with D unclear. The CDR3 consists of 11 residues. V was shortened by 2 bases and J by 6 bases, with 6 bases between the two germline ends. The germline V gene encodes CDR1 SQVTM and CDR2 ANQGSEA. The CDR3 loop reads CSVEYPDTQYF. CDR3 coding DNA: TGCAGCGTTGAATATCCTGATACGCAGTATTTT.

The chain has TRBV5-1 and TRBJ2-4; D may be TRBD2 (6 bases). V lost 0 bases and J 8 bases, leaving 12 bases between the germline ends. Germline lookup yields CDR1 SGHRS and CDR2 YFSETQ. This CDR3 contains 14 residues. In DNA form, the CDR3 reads TGCGCCAGCAGCTTGGGATCAGGCGGGGACATTCAGTACTTC. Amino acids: CASSLGSGGDIQYF.

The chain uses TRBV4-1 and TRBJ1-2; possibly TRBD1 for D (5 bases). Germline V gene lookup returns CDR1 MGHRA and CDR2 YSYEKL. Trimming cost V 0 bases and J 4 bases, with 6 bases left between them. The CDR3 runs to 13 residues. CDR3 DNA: TGCGCCAGCAGCCAAGACCAGGGCTATGGCTACACCTTC. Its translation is CASSQDQGYGYTF.

The CDR3, as DNA: TGCAGCGTGGGGGGATCGGGGGGACGGGCCACTGAAGCTTTCTTT. It yields the protein CSVGGSGGRATEAFF. This chain links TRBV29-1 with TRBJ1-1, with D maybe TRBD1 (5 bases). The CDR3 runs to 15 residues. V was pared by 6 bases and J by 4 bases, with 21 bases between. Germline CDR1 is SQVTM and CDR2 is ANQGSEA. Full variable domain (rest looked up from reference TRBV29-1 and TRBJ1-1): SAVISQKPSRDICQRGTSLTIQCQVDSQVTMMFWYRQQPGQSLTLIATANQGSEATYESGFVIDKFPISRPNLTFSTLTVSNMSPEDSSIYLCSVGGSGGRATEAFFGQGTRLTVV.

CDR3 protein: CASSSYRGAYEQYF. The CDR3 DNA reads TGTGCCAGCAGCTCCTACCGGGGGGCCTACGAGCAGTACTTC. This sequence joins TRBV7-2 and TRBJ2-7; 7 bases fit TRBD2. The J segment lost 2 bases and the V segment lost 4 bases, leaving 5 bases of the junction unmatched. Germline V CDR1 and CDR2: SGHTA, FQGNSA. The CDR3 consists of 14 residues.

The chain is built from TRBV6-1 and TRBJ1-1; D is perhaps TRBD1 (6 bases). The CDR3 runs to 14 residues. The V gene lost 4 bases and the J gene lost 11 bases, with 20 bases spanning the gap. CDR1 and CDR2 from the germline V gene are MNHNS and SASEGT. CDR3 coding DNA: TGTGCCAGCAGTGGCCCCCACGGGGGGGCGTGGGCTTTCTTT. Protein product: CASSGPHGGAWAFF.

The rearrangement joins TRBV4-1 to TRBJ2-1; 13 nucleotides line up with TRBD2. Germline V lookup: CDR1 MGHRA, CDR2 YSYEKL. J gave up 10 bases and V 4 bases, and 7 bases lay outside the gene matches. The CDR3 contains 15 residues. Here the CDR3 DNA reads TGCGCCAGCAGCCCGGGACTAGCGGGGTTGGAAGAGCAGTTCTTC. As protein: CASSPGLAGLEEQFF.

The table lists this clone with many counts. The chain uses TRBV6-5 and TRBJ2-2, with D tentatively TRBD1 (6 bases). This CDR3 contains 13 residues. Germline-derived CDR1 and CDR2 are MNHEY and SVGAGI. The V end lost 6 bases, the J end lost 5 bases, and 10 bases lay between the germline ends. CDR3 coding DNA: TGTGCCAGCAGCCCTAGGGGGACCGGGGAGCTGTTTTTT. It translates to CASSPRGTGELFF.

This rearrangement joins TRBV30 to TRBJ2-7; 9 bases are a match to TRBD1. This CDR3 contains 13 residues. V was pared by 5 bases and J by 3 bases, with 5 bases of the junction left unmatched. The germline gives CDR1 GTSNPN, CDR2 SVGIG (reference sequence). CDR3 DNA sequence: TGTGCCTGGGGACAGGGGCCTAACTACGAGCAGTACTTC. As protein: CAWGQGPNYEQYF.

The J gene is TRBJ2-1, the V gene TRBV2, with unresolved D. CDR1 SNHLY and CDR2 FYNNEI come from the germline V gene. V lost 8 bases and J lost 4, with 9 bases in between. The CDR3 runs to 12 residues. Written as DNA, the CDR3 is TGTGCCAGCTCACTTGTTTACAATGAGCAGTTCTTC. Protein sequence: CASSLVYNEQFF.

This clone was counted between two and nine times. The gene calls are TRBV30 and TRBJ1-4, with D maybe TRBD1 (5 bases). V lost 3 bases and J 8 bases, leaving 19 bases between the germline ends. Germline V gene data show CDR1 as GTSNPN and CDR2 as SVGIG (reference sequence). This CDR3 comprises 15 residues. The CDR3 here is CAWRGQGGTREKLFF. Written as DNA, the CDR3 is TGTGCCTGGAGGGGGCAGGGTGGTACTCGGGAAAAACTGTTTTTT.

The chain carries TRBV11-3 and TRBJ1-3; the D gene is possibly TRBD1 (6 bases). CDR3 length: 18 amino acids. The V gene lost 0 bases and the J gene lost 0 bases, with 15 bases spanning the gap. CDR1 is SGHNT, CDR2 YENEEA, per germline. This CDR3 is CASSLDPPGAISGNTIYF. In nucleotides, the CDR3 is TGTGCCAGCAGCTTAGATCCTCCAGGGGCGATCTCTGGAAACACCATATATTTT.

CDR3 bases: TGTGCCAGCAGCCCACGTCCTAGCGGGGGGGCCTGGGCCTACAATGAGCAGTTCTTC. It translates to CASSPRPSGGAWAYNEQFF. The rearrangement links TRBV7-9 to TRBJ2-1, with 12 bases lining up with TRBD2. The CDR3 covers 19 residues. Per germline, CDR1 SEHNR and CDR2 FQNEAQ (reference sequence). J gave up 2 bases and V 5 bases, and 13 bases lay outside the gene matches. The full variable domain, in which reference TRBV7-9 and TRBJ2-1 provide the parts outside the CDR3, is DTGVSQNPRHKITKRGQNVTFRCDPISEHNRLYWYRQTLGQGPEFLTYFQNEAQLEKSRLLSDRFSAERPKGSFSTLEIQRTEQGDSAMYLCASSPRPSGGAWAYNEQFFGPGTRLTVL.